This T cell receptor (beta chain) stems from a study of vaccination and CD4 T cells after COVID-19. Study background: Overlapping spike peptides from SARS-CoV-2, HCoV-NL63, HCoV-OC43 and HCoV-229E served to stimulate the cells.

The treatment was: roughly 10-day PBMC culture with coronavirus spike peptide pools or control peptides (ViraFEST assay). Sequencing of the DNA from cultured CD4+ T cells was carried out with the Oncomine TCR Beta short-read assay. A single record per CDR3 protein comes from TCRdb applying MiXCR to the PCR reads. The sample holds about 18,000 distinct CDR3 sequences, 55% seen once. The germline V and J ends were trimmed by 5 bases and 2 bases, with 18 bases remaining between them. CDR1 is DFQATT and CDR2 is SNEGSKA in the germline V gene (reference sequence). The CDR3 is 15 amino acids. To note about this clonotype: What it binds is unknown.

Material for sequencing was CD4+ T cells from blood, cultured in vitro. The chain uses TRBV20-1 and TRBJ1-2; D is uncertain. The clonotype was recovered from a human donor who had recovered from COVID-19. CDR3 nucleotides: TGCAGTGCTCCACCGGCGGCCAGGAACAACTATGGCTACACCTTC. Translating gives CSAPPAARNNYGYTF.